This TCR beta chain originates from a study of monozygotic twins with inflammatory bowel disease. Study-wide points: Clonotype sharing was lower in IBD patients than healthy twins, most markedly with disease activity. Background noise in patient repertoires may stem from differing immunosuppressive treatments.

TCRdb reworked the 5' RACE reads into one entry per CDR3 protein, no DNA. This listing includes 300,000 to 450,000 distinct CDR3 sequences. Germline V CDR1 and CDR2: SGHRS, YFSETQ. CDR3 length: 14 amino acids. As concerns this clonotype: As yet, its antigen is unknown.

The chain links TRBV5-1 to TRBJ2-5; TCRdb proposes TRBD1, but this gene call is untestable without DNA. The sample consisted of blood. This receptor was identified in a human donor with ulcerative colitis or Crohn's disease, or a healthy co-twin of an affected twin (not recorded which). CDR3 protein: CASSQGQLKETQYF.